What follows is one T cell receptor (beta chain) and its context. The record originates from a study of blood T cell repertoires in COVID-19. In the study overall: Both acute and convalescent COVID-19 samples were obtained from the United States, Italy and Spain. Sources were T cells, B-cell-depleted T cells, or PBMCs; the material itself was cDNA or gDNA.

Germline V lookup: CDR1 KGHSH, CDR2 LQKENI. The CDR3 consists of 14 residues. The V end was cut by 8 bases, the J end by 8 bases, with 19 bases between. As processed by the authors: The authors estimated nucleated cell counts from reference gene primer amplification. Profiling relied on immunoSEQ multiplex PCR, and the TCRdb table lists in-frame clones only, not all of them. V, J and clone size reflect that table, while D and trimming were determined from the DNA. The table has approximately 99,000 clones, 75% to 85% seen once. Sample: peripheral blood. The source of this sequence is an elderly woman with active or convalescent COVID-19. The chain joins TRBV18 to TRBJ2-1; the D gene is possibly TRBD2 (5 bases). CDR3 region: CASQRAGGIDEQFF. The CDR3 nucleotides are TGTGCCAGCCAGCGCGCGGGTGGGATCGATGAGCAGTTCTTC.